The 15 T cell receptor beta chains below come from one sample, sequenced in a study of blood T cell repertoires in COVID-19. TCRdb's copy holds only in-frame clones and misses some; the assay was immunoSEQ multiplex PCR. The sample contains around 13,000 clones, approximately 90% of which appear only once. The sample taken for sequencing was peripheral blood. All receptors derive from a man in his forties or fifties with active COVID-19.

The V gene is TRBV11-2, the J gene TRBJ1-1; D remains ambiguous. Trimming removed 0 bases from V and 7 bases from J, with 6 bases in between. The CDR3 extends over 12 amino acids. The V gene's germline CDR1 is SGHAT and CDR2 FQNNGV. The CDR3 reads CASSLERGEAFF. CDR3 coding DNA: TGTGCCAGCAGCTTAGAGCGGGGTGAAGCTTTCTTT.

The J gene is TRBJ2-7, the V gene TRBV7-8; 10 nucleotides align to TRBD2. The CDR3 has 16 amino acids. V gave up 0 bases and J gave up 7 bases; unmatched junction bases: 9. Germline CDR1 SGHVS, CDR2 FQNEAQ. The chain's CDR3 is CASSLAPSGRGGEQYF. CDR3 sequence (DNA): TGTGCCAGCAGCTTAGCCCCTAGCGGGAGAGGTGGGGAGCAGTACTTC.

This chain links TRBV13 with TRBJ2-1, with TRBD2 matching 11 bases. This CDR3 has 16 amino acids. Germline values: CDR1 PRHDT, CDR2 FYEKMQ (reference sequence). V lost 6 bases, J lost 1 base, and 5 bases stayed unmatched. CDR3 region: CASRDGTSGSYNEQFF. CDR3 nucleotide sequence: TGTGCCAGCAGGGACGGGACTAGCGGTTCCTACAATGAGCAGTTCTTC.

Only one count was recorded for this clone. The rearrangement links TRBV4-3 to TRBJ2-7; D uncertain. This CDR3 region has 15 residues. The germline V gene has CDR1 LGHNA and CDR2 YSLEER. V shed 1 base and J shed 1 base, with 11 bases lying between them. The CDR3 here is CASSQVPGQSYEQYF. The DNA of the CDR3 is TGCGCCAGCAGCCAAGTCCCTGGCCAGTCCTACGAGCAGTACTTC.

V gene TRBV28 combines with J gene TRBJ2-4, with D uncertain. Germline V gene sequence: CDR1 MDHEN, CDR2 SYDVKM. This CDR3 spans 14 amino acids. Trimming took off 7 bases at V and 6 bases at J, with 16 bases between the two ends. The CDR3 is CASTANLRINIQYF. The CDR3 bases are TGTGCCAGCACCGCCAATTTGCGTATAAACATTCAGTACTTC.

The genes are TRBV7-9 and TRBJ1-2; no reliable D call. The V and J ends lost 5 bases and 4 bases respectively, with 17 bases between them. Germline CDR1 reads SEHNR; CDR2 reads FQNEAQ (reference sequence). CDR3 length: 15 residues. CDR3 sequence: CASSPASVQAYGYTF. DNA for the CDR3: TGTGCCAGCAGCCCAGCATCGGTGCAGGCCTATGGCTACACCTTC.

V and J are TRBV10-3 and TRBJ1-3, with TRBD1 as a possible D gene (6 bases). The CDR3 is 16 amino acids. Germline loops: CDR1 ENHRY, CDR2 SYGVKD. V was clipped by 6 bases and J by 4 bases, with 19 bases between them. CDR3 bases: TGTGCCATCAGACCTTCGACAGGAATGGTCGGAAACACCATATATTTT. Its translation: CAIRPSTGMVGNTIYF.

The chain uses TRBV9 and TRBJ1-3, with a tentative D call TRBD1 (6 bases). CDR1 and CDR2 from the germline V gene are SGDLS and YYNGEE. Trimming pared 3 bases from V and 1 base from J, leaving 8 bases between. This CDR3 comprises 14 residues. CDR3 loop: CASSDRDSGNTIYF. For the CDR3, the DNA is TGTGCCAGCAGCGACAGGGATTCTGGAAACACCATATATTTT.

CDR3 DNA: TGTGCCAGCAGTTTTAACGGTCAGGGGGTCACTGAAGCTTTCTTT. Protein sequence: CASSFNGQGVTEAFF. The chain combines TRBV27 with TRBJ1-1, with 7 bases fitting TRBD1. The germline V gene encodes CDR1 MNHEY and CDR2 SMNVEV (reference sequence). J gave up 4 bases and V 3 bases, and 8 bases lay outside the gene matches. The CDR3 is 15 residues long.

The chain recombines TRBV25-1 with TRBJ1-2; 7 bases line up with TRBD1. Germline lookup yields CDR1 MGHDK and CDR2 SYGVNS. Losses at the gene ends were 3 bases for V and 0 bases for J; bases not matched to a gene: 4. This CDR3 region has 15 residues. For the CDR3, the DNA is TGTGCCAGCAGTGAGACAGGGCTTGCTAACTATGGCTACACCTTC. It yields the protein CASSETGLANYGYTF.

The CDR3 reads CASSLDADSPLHF. For the CDR3, the DNA is TGTGCCAGCAGCTTAGATGCGGATTCACCCCTCCACTTT. The genes are TRBV7-9 and TRBJ1-6; D gene uncertain. This CDR3 has 13 residues. The V gene lost 1 base and the J gene lost 8 bases, with 6 bases spanning the gap. Germline V gives CDR1 SEHNR, CDR2 FQNEAQ (reference sequence).

This sequence joins TRBV28 and TRBJ2-5; D not certain. V shed 1 base and J shed 1 base, with 7 bases lying between them. In germline, CDR1 is MDHEN, CDR2 SYDVKM. This CDR3 is built from 14 residues. CDR3 residues: CASSLSQIQETQYF. The CDR3 DNA follows: TGTGCCAGCAGTTTATCACAGATCCAAGAGACCCAGTACTTC.

The chain employs TRBV25-1 and TRBJ2-7; D is unclear. With 2 bases removed from V and 9 bases from J, the gap between germline ends came to 20 bases. Germline values: CDR1 MGHDK, CDR2 SYGVNS. The CDR3 has 15 residues. CDR3 DNA: TGTGCCAGCAGTGAACTCGGCGGTCCCGCAATAAGGCAGTACTTC. Its translation is CASSELGGPAIRQYF.

This sequence joins TRBV20-1 and TRBJ1-2, with unresolved D. Trimming took 5 bases from V and 6 from J, leaving 10 bases between them. CDR3 length equals 11 residues. In germline, CDR1 is DFQATT, CDR2 SNEGSKA (reference sequence). The CDR3 nucleotides read TGCAGTGCTGAGGAGTCGGATGGCTACACCTTC. The encoded protein is CSAEESDGYTF.

The chain couples TRBV10-3 to TRBJ2-1, with D maybe TRBD2 (6 bases). Germline CDR1 ENHRY, CDR2 SYGVKD. V lost 7 bases and J 6 bases, leaving 16 bases between the germline ends. The CDR3 has 14 residues. The CDR3 spells CAITKGTLSNEQFF. Written as DNA, the CDR3 is TGTGCCATCACCAAGGGGACTCTCTCCAATGAGCAGTTCTTC.